This TCR beta chain derives from a study of glioma-infiltrating T cells after dendritic cell vaccination. The primer mix had 60 V beta and 13 J beta primers. Repertoires were generated with immunoSEQ multiplex PCR, while TCRdb's copy carries only in-frame clones and drops some. The sample holds some 90,000 clones, 70% to 90% seen once. This clone is a singleton in its sample. The time point was: after dendritic cell vaccination, including at tumor progression/relapse. The length of the CDR3 is 14 residues. The germline V gene has CDR1 GTSNPN and CDR2 SVGIG (reference sequence). V lost 6 bases and J lost 0, with 14 bases in between.

This clonotype was obtained from a human donor with glioblastoma. Source: blood, taken after dendritic cell vaccination. The chain links TRBV30 to TRBJ1-1; weak D call: TRBD1 (5 bases). The CDR3 nucleotides read TGTGCCTGCCGCCCGGGGGAATTGAACACTGAAGCTTTCTTT. Protein: CACRPGELNTEAFF.